This T cell receptor (beta chain) was identified during a study of Graves' ophthalmopathy and Graves' hyperthyroidism. General study points: Blood shared most expanded thyroid clonotypes above 0.001 frequency. With just over 70% sensitivity and about 74% specificity, the model predicted ophthalmopathy progression.

The diagnostic workup employed clinical symptoms, serum thyroxine, TRAb, thyroid ultrasound and orbital computed tomography. A volume of around 9.5 ml of fresh peripheral blood supplied the PBMCs. This clonotype was recorded a few times. As yet, its antigen is unknown. RNA served as the template for amplifying TCR beta CDR3 regions. HTBI-primed first-round RT-PCR preceded second-round multiplex PCR. TCRdb passed the multiplex PCR reads through MiXCR, listing each CDR3 protein once. The sample carries 350,000 to 450,000 distinct CDR3 sequences, 21% recorded once. The clonotype comes from a woman younger than 30 with stable Graves' hyperthyroidism. Sequencing input: peripheral blood.

The CDR3 sequence is CSVQGSGNTIYF. CDR3 in DNA: TGCAGCGTCCAAGGATCTGGAAACACCATATATTTT. The chain carries TRBV29-1 and TRBJ1-3; unclear D gene. CDR3 length: 12 residues. Germline V lookup: CDR1 SQVTM, CDR2 ANQGSEA. V was cut by 6 bases and J by 1 base, with 7 bases left in between.